This entry is about one T cell receptor (beta chain). Seattle researchers signed up patients amid active infection and tracked them longitudinally. The sample is drawn from a study of blood T cell repertoires in COVID-19. At the level of the study: The samples span acute and convalescent COVID-19 from the United States, Italy and Spain. T cells, B-cell-depleted T cells, or PBMCs provided the cDNA or gDNA that served as material.

With V trimmed by 3 bases and J by 2 bases, 5 bases remained unmatched. Germline V gene data show CDR1 as SGHTA and CDR2 as FQGNSA. CDR3 length equals 16 residues. Under the authors' procedure: Reference gene primer amplification in the assay estimated nucleated cell counts. The data were produced by immunoSEQ multiplex PCR, yet TCRdb's version contains in-frame clones alone and is incomplete. V and J calls and clone size are copied from that table; D and trimming were computed from the DNA. The table records some 300,000 clones, around 90% of them present only once. The sequenced sample was peripheral blood. This clonotype was sampled from a woman aged 40 to 49 with COVID-19, enrolled during active disease. The chain has TRBV7-2 and TRBJ2-5, with 11 bases identical to TRBD2. In nucleotides, the CDR3 is TGTGCCAGCAGCTTGGCCACTAGCGGGGGACAAGAGACCCAGTACTTC. This codes for CASSLATSGGQETQYF.